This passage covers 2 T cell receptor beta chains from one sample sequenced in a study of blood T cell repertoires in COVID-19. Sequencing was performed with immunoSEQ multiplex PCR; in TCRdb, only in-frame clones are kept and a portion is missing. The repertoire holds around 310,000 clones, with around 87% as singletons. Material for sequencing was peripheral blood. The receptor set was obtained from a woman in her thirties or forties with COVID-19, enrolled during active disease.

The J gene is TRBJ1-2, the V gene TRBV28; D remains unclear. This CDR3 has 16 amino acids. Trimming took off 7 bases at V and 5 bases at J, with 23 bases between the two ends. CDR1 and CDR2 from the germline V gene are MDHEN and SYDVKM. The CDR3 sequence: CASITGSHKYGYGYTF. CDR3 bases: TGTGCCAGCATTACGGGGTCACACAAATATGGATATGGCTACACCTTC.

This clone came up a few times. The CDR3 region has the DNA TGTGCCAGCTATGGGACAGCGGACACTGAAGCTTTCTTT. The encoded protein is CASYGTADTEAFF. This chain links TRBV28 with TRBJ1-1, with 7 nucleotides matching TRBD1. This CDR3 is built from 13 residues. CDR1 and CDR2 from the germline V gene are MDHEN and SYDVKM. V trimming: 8 bases; J trimming: 3 bases; junction bases outside the gene matches: 6.